This T cell receptor beta chain was recorded in a study of blood T cell repertoires in COVID-19. Across the whole study: Specimens from acute and convalescent COVID-19 originated in the United States, Italy and Spain.

Authors' processing steps: Reference gene primer amplification yielded estimated nucleated cell counts. The assay was immunoSEQ multiplex PCR, and TCRdb's table has in-frame clones only and misses some. V and J calls plus clone size are reproduced from that table; the DNA served to infer D and trimming. The sample holds about 200,000 clones, around 89% seen once. Sequenced material: peripheral blood. This sequence originates from a woman in her thirties or forties with acute or convalescent COVID-19.

The CDR3 region has the DNA TGTGCCTGGGGAAGGGGGTTTAACACCGGGGAGCTGTTTTTT. Its protein is CAWGRGFNTGELFF. The chain joins TRBV30 to TRBJ2-2; maybe TRBD1 (6 bases). There are 14 residues in the CDR3. Germline CDR1 is GTSNPN and CDR2 is SVGIG (reference sequence). V dropped 5 bases and J dropped 2 bases, with 12 bases sitting between them.